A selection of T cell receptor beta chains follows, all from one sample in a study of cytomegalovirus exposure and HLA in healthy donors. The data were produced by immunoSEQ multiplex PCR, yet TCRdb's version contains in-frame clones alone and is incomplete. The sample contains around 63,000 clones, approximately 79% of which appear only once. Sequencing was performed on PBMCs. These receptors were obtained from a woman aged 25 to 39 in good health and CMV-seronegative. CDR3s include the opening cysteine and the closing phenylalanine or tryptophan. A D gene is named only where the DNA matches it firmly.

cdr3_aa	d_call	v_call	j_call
CASSEVGTSGSLFF	TRBD2	TRBV2	TRBJ2-1
CASSLQGGIGGYTF	TRBD1	TRBV9	TRBJ1-2
CASSSQGVDTEAFF	TRBD1	TRBV11-3	TRBJ1-1
CAWGTGTEAFF	TRBD1	TRBV30	TRBJ1-1
CASNSWAAGETQYF	TRBD2	TRBV4-1	TRBJ2-5
CASGIQVAQPQHF	NA	TRBV2	TRBJ1-5
CASSSRTGHNYGYTF	TRBD1	TRBV7-2	TRBJ1-2
CASSPRQGAGNTIYF	NA	TRBV7-6	TRBJ1-3
CAWRDPGLAGSTSNIQYF	TRBD2	TRBV30	TRBJ2-4
CASSQDLVQGDYGYTF	NA	TRBV4-3	TRBJ1-2
CASSQGAPDTGELFF	TRBD1	TRBV7-9	TRBJ2-2
CASSLIGSTGQVEQFF	NA	TRBV27	TRBJ2-1
CASSPSGTAYYGYTF	TRBD1	TRBV9	TRBJ1-2
CASSPGSQGVGYTF	TRBD1	TRBV7-2	TRBJ1-2
CASSPSDRGSTGELFF	TRBD1	TRBV4-1	TRBJ2-2
CASSPGTLRQETQYF	NA	TRBV6-5	TRBJ2-5
CASSGRDFSYNEQFF	NA	TRBV9	TRBJ2-1
CASSQESGEGNEQFF	NA	TRBV4-3	TRBJ2-1
CASSSHRPLLPLAKNIQYF	NA	TRBV11-2	TRBJ2-4
CASSFVGTFNGYTF	NA	TRBV7-2	TRBJ1-2
CAWSLAGGNEQFF	TRBD2	TRBV30	TRBJ2-1
CASSEGRGQGRGGELFF	NA	TRBV6-1	TRBJ2-2
CASRSAVDRRNGYTF	NA	TRBV7-2	TRBJ1-2
CASSIGGGFTEAFF	NA	TRBV6-1	TRBJ1-1
CASSLRRTARGEKLFF	NA	TRBV13	TRBJ1-4
CASSPGLAGGEDTQYF	TRBD2	TRBV5-4	TRBJ2-3
CASSPGDRDTQYF	NA	TRBV18	TRBJ2-3
CASSLVLAGGPYNEQFF	TRBD2	TRBV5-1	TRBJ2-1
CASSLAGTSGATQEQFF	TRBD2	TRBV5-1	TRBJ2-1